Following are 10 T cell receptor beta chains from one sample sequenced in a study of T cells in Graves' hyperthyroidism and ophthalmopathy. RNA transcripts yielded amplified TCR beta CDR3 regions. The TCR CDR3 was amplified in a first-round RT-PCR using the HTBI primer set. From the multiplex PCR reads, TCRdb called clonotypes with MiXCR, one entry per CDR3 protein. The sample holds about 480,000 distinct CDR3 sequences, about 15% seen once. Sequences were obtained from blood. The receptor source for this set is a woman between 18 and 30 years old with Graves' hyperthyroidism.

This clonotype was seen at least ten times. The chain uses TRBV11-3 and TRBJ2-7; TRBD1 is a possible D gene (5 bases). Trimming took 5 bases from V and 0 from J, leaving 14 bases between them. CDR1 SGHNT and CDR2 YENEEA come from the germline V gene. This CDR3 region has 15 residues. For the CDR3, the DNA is TGTGCCAGCAGCCCCAGACAGTTGAGCTCCTACGAGCAGTACTTC. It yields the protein CASSPRQLSSYEQYF.

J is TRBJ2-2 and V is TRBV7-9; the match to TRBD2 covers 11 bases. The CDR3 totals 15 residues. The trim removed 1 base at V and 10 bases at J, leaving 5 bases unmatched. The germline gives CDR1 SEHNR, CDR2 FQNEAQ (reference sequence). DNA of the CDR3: TGTGCCAGCAGCTTAGAGTCTAGCGGGAGGATGGAGCTGTTTTTT. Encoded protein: CASSLESSGRMELFF.

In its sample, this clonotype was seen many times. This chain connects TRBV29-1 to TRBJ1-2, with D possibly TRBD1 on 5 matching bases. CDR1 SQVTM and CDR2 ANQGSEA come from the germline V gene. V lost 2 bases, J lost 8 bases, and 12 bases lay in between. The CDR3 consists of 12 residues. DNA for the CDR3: TGCAGCGTTGAACCCGCAGGGCCAGGCTACACCTTC. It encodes CSVEPAGPGYTF. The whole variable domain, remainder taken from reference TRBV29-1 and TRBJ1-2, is SAVISQKPSRDICQRGTSLTIQCQVDSQVTMMFWYRQQPGQSLTLIATANQGSEATYESGFVIDKFPISRPNLTFSTLTVSNMSPEDSSIYLCSVEPAGPGYTFGSGTRLTVV.

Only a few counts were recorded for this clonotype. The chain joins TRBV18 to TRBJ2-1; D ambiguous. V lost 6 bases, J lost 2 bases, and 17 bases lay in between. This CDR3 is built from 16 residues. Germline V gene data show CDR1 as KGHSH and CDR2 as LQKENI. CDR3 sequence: CASSPKSQVTYNEQFF. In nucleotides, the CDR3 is TGTGCCAGCTCTCCTAAAAGCCAGGTTACCTACAATGAGCAGTTCTTC.

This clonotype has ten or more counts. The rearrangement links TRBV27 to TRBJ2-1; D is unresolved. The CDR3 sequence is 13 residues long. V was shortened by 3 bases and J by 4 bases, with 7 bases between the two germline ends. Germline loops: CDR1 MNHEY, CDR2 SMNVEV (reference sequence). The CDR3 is CASSFTEYNEQFF. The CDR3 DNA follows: TGTGCCAGCAGTTTTACCGAATACAATGAGCAGTTCTTC.

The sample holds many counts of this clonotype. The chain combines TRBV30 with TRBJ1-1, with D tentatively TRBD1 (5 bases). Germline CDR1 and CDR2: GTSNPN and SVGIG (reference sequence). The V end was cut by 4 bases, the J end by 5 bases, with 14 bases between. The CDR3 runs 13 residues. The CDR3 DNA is TGTGCCTGGAAGTTAGCGGGGGGGACTGAAGCTTTCTTT. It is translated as CAWKLAGGTEAFF.

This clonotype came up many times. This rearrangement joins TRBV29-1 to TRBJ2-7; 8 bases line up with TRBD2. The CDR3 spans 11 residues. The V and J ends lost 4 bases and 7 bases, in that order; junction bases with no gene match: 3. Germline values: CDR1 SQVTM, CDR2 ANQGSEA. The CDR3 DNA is TGCAGCGTTGCGGGAGGGGGAGAGCAGTACTTC. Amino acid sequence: CSVAGGGEQYF.

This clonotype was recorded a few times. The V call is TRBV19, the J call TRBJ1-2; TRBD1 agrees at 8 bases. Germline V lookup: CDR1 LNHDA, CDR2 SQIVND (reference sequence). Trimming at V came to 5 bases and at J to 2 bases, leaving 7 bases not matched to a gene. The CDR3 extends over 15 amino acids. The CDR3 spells CASSPAGTGNYGYTF. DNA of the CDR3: TGTGCCAGTAGTCCCGCCGGGACAGGAAACTATGGCTACACCTTC.

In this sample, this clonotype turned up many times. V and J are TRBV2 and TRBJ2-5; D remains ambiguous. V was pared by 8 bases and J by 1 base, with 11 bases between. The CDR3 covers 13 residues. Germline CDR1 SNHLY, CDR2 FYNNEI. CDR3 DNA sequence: TGTGCCAGCGAACACGGGCTCCAAGAGACCCAGTACTTC. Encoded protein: CASEHGLQETQYF.

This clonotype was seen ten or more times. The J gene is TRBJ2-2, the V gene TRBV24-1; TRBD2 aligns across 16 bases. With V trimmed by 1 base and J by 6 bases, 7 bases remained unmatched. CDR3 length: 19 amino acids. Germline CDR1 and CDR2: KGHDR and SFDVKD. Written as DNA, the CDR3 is TGTGCCACCAGTGATTTTGGGACTAGCGGGAGGGCCAGCGCCGGGGAGCTGTTTTTT. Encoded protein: CATSDFGTSGRASAGELFF.